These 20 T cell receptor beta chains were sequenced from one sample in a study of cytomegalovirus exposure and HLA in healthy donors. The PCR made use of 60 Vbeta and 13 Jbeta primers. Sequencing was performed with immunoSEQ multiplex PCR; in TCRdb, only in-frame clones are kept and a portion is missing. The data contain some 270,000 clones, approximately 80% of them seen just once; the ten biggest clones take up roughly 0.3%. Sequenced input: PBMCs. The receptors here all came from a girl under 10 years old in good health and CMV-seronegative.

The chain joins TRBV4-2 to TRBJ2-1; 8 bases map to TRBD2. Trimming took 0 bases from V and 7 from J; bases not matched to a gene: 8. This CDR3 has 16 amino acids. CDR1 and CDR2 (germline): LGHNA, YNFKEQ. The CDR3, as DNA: TGTGCCAGCAGCCAAGATGGGCCGGGGGGGCTTAATGAGCAGTTCTTC. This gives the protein CASSQDGPGGLNEQFF.

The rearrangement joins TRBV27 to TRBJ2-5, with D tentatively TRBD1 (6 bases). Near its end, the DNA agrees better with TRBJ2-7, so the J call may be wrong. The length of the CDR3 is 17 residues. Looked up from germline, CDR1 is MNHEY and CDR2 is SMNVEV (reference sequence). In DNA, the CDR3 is TGTGCCAGCAGAAAACTAGGAACACCCGGCAGGGGCTACGAGCAGTACTTC. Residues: CASRKLGTPGRGYEQYF.

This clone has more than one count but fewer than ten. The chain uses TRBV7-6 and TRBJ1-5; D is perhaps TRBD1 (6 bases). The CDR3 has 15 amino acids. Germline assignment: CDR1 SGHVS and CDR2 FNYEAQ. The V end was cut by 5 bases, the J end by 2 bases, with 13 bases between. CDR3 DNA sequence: TGTGCCAGCAGCCTAACAGGGACCGGCAATCAGCCCCAGCATTTT. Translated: CASSLTGTGNQPQHF.

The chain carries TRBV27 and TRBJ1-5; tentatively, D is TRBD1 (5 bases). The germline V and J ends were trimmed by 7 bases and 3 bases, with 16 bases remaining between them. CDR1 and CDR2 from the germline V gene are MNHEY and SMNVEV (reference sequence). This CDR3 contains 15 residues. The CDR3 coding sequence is TGTGCCAGCAAACAGGTCCGAAACATCAATCAGCCCCAGCATTTT. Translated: CASKQVRNINQPQHF.

CDR3 DNA: TGTGCCAGCAGTGATAGGGCGGGAGAAGTGGGCACAGATACGCAGTATTTT. Amino acid sequence: CASSDRAGEVGTDTQYF. This chain connects TRBV25-1 to TRBJ2-3, with TRBD2 identical over 7 bases. This CDR3 spans 17 amino acids. Germline CDR1 reads MGHDK; CDR2 reads SYGVNS. V gave up 3 bases and J gave up 1 base; unmatched junction bases: 10.

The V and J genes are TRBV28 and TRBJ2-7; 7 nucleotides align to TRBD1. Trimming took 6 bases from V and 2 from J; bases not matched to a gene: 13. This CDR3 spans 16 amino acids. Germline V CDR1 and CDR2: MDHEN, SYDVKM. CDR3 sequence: CASRLALRDSTYEQYF. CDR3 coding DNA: TGTGCCAGCAGGCTCGCCCTTCGGGACAGCACCTACGAGCAGTACTTC.

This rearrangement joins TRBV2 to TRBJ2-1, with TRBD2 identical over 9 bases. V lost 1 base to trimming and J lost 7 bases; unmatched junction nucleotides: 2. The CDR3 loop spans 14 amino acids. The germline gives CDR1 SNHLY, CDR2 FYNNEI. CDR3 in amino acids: CASSEELAGNEQFF. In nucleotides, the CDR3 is TGTGCCAGCAGTGAAGAGCTAGCGGGGAATGAGCAGTTCTTC.

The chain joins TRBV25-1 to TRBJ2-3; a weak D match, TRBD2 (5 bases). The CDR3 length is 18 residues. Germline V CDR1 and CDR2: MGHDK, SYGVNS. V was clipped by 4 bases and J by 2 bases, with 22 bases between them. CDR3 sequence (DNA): TGTGCCAGCAGTGTTATGGGAGCCCACTACCCCCCCACAGATACGCAGTATTTT. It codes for CASSVMGAHYPPTDTQYF. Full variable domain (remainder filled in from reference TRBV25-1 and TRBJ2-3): EADIYQTPRYLVIGTGKKITLECSQTMGHDKMYWYQQDPGMELHLIHYSYGVNSTEKGDLSSESTVSRIRTEHFPLTLESARPSHTSQYLCASSVMGAHYPPTDTQYFGPGTRLTVL.

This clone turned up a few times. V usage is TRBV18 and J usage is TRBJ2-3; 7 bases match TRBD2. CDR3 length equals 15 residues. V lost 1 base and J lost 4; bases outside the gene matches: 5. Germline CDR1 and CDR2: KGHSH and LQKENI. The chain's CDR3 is CASSPRGGSADTQYF. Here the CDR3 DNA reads TGTGCCAGCTCACCACGGGGCGGGAGCGCAGATACGCAGTATTTT. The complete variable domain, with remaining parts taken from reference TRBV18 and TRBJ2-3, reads NAGVMQNPRHLVRRRGQEARLRCSPMKGHSHVYWYRQLPEEGLKFMVYLQKENIIDESGMPKERFSAEFPKEGPSILRIQQVVRGDSAAYFCASSPRGGSADTQYFGPGTRLTVL.

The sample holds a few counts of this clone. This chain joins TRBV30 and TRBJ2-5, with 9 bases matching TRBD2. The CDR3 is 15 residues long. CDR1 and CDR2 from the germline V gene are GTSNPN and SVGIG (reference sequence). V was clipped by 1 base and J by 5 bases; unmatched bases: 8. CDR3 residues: CAWSAQPAGGETQYF. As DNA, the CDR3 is TGTGCCTGGAGTGCCCAACCAGCGGGGGGTGAGACCCAGTACTTC.

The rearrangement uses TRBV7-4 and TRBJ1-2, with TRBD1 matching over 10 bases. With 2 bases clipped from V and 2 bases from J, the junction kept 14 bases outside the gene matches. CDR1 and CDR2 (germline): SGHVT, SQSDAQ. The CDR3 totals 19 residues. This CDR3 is CASSLYPAGRQGANYGYTF. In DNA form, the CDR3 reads TGTGCCAGCAGCTTATATCCCGCCGGGCGACAGGGGGCAAACTATGGCTACACCTTC. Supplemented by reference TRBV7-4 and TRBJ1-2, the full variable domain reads GAGVSQSPRYKVAKRGRDVALRCDSISGHVTLYWYRQTLGQGSEVLTYSQSDAQRDKSGRPSGRFSAERPERSVSTLKIQRTEQGDSAVYLCASSLYPAGRQGANYGYTFGSGTRLTVV.

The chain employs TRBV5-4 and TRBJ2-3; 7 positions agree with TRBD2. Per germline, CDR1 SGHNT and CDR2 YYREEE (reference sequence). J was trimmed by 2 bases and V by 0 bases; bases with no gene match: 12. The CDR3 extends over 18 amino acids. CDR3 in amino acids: CASSLVPGGTSDTDTQYF. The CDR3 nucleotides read TGTGCCAGCAGCTTGGTGCCGGGGGGAACCTCCGACACAGATACGCAGTATTTT. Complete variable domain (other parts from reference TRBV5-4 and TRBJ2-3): ETGVTQSPTHLIKTRGQQVTLRCSSQSGHNTVSWYQQALGQGPQFIFQYYREEENGRGNFPPRFSGLQFPNYSSELNVNALELDDSALYLCASSLVPGGTSDTDTQYFGPGTRLTVL.

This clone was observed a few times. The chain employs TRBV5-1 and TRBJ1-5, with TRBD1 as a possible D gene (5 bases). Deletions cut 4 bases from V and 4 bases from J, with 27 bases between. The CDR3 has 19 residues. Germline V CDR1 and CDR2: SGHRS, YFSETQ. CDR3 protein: CASSDDLQGNRRLNQPQHF. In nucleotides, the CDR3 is TGCGCCAGCAGCGATGACCTGCAGGGAAACCGGCGGTTAAATCAGCCCCAGCATTTT.

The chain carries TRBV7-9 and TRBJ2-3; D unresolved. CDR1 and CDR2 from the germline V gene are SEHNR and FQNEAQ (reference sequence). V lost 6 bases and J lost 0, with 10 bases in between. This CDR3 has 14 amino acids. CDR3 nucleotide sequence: TGTGCCAGCAGGCTAGAGACTAGCACAGATACGCAGTATTTT. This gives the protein CASRLETSTDTQYF. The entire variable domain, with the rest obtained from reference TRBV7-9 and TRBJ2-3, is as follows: DTGVSQNPRHKITKRGQNVTFRCDPISEHNRLYWYRQTLGQGPEFLTYFQNEAQLEKSRLLSDRFSAERPKGSFSTLEIQRTEQGDSAMYLCASRLETSTDTQYFGPGTRLTVL.

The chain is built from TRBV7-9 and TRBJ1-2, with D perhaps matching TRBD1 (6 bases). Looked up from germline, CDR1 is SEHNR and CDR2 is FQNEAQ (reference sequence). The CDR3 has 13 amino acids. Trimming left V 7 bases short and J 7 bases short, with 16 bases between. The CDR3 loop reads CASTTGPLVGYTF. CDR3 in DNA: TGTGCCAGCACTACAGGGCCGTTAGTTGGCTACACCTTC.

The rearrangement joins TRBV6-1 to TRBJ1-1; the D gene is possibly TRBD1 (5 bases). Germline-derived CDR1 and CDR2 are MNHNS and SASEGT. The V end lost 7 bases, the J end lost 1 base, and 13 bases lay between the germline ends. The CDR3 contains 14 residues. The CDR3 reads CASTPMGPNTEAFF. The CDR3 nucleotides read TGTGCCAGCACCCCCATGGGGCCGAACACTGAAGCTTTCTTT.

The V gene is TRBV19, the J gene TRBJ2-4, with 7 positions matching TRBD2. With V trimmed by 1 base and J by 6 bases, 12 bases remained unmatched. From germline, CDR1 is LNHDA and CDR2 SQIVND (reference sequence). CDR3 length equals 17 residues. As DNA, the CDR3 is TGTGCCAGTAGTATAGGACGCGGGGGAATGTTCCGAAACATTCAGTACTTC. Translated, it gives CASSIGRGGMFRNIQYF.

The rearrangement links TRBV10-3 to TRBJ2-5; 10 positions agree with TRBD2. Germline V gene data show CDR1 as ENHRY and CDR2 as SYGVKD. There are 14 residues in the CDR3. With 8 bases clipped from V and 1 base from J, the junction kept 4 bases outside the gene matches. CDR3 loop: CAIATSGVQETQYF. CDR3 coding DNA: TGTGCCATCGCCACTAGCGGGGTCCAAGAGACCCAGTACTTC.

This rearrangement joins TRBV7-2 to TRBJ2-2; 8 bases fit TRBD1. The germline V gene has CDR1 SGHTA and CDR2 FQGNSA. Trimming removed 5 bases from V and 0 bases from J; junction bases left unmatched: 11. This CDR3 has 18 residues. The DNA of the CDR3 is TGTGCCAGCAGCCGCCGCGGACAGGGCGGGGCGAACACCGGGGAGCTGTTTTTT. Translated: CASSRRGQGGANTGELFF.

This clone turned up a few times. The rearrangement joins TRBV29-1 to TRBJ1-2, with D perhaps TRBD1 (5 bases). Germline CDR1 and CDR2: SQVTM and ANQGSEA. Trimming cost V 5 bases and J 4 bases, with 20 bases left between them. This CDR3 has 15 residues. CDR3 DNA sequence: TGCAGCGTTACGGGGGATTTCAGGGAGAGCTATGGCTACACCTTC. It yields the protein CSVTGDFRESYGYTF. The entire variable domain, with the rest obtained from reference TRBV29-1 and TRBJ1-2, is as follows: SAVISQKPSRDICQRGTSLTIQCQVDSQVTMMFWYRQQPGQSLTLIATANQGSEATYESGFVIDKFPISRPNLTFSTLTVSNMSPEDSSIYLCSVTGDFRESYGYTFGSGTRLTVV.